This T cell receptor beta chain was identified during a study of T-cell memory formation after mild COVID-19. One entry per CDR3 protein results from TCRdb running MiXCR on the 5' RACE reads. The sample holds 400,000 to 500,000 distinct CDR3 sequences; 18% are singletons and the top ten take roughly a fifth. The CDR3 length is 16 residues. V shed 5 bases and J shed 4 bases, with 18 bases lying between them. Looked up from germline, CDR1 is SGHTA and CDR2 is FQGNSA. The sequence was obtained from a man aged 18 to 30 who had mild COVID-19 (a few samples of this study predate the infection). Cell type and time point are not known. This sequence joins TRBV7-2 and TRBJ1-5, with a tentative D call TRBD1 (6 bases). Sample: PBMCs or a T cell subset sorted from them (not recorded which). The CDR3 loop reads CASSLPVGTLNQPQHF. CDR3 nucleotide sequence: TGTGCCAGCAGCCTTCCAGTCGGGACACTGAATCAGCCCCAGCATTTT.